Presented here are 2 T cell receptor beta chains from one specimen sequenced in a study of graft-versus-host responses after intestinal transplantation. Assay used: immunoSEQ multiplex PCR; TCRdb lists only in-frame clones, some missing. The table has about 60,000 clones, roughly nine tenths seen once. Tissue processing of the graft released intraepithelial and lamina propria lymphocytes from it. Specimen: ileum tissue, collected less than 400 days after transplant. Receptors were obtained from a human patient who received an intestinal transplant, so some T cells may come from the graft donor.

This clone has just one count. The V call is TRBV6-5, the J call TRBJ1-1; D call uncertain. This CDR3 has 13 amino acids. V lost 2 bases and J 1 base, leaving 5 bases between the germline ends. CDR1 and CDR2 (germline): MNHEY, SVGAGI. CDR3 bases: TGTGCCAGCAGTTACGGAGGGAACACTGAAGCTTTCTTT. It specifies CASSYGGNTEAFF.

The chain carries TRBV29-1 and TRBJ1-4; a possible D gene is TRBD1 (5 bases). V was pared by 0 bases and J by 13 bases, with 12 bases between. Germline CDR1 and CDR2: SQVTM and ANQGSEA. This CDR3 region has 12 residues. CDR3 in amino acids: CSVEDQGALLFF. CDR3 DNA: TGCAGCGTTGAAGATCAGGGAGCACTACTGTTTTTT.